This entry describes one T cell receptor delta chain. This clone has a count of ten or more. Which antigen it targets is not known. For this DNA, TCRdb reports the protein of a much larger clone, which diverges at residue 14, most likely from a read error; the protein presented here is translated directly from the DNA. For bulk TCR repertoire analysis, Vgamma9/Vdelta2+ and Vdelta2-negative gammadelta T cell populations were isolated by flow sorting from peripheral blood mononuclear cells. The entry originates in a study of γδ T cells in repeated Plasmodium falciparum infection (dated by TCRdb to the early 2020s). As for the study more broadly: Malian children exposed to intense seasonal malaria transmission were enrolled in the natural-infection arm and compared with Australian children matched for age and gender. About five malaria-naive U.S. adults underwent four controlled human malaria infections by bites from P. falciparum NF54-infected Anopheles stephensi mosquitoes over about 590 days. Controlled-infection subjects were sampled at baseline, immediately before selected infections, and 21 days after each infection. The gammadelta TCR repertoires from Mali were analysed in two ways: cross-sectionally during periods with no transmission, and longitudinally across episodes of acute febrile malaria. In the study, the shaping of the human gammadelta T cell repertoire by repeated Plasmodium falciparum infection was examined using natural infection in Mali and controlled human malaria infection. General study outcomes and caveats: The Malian cohort came from a small rural village of predominantly one ethnic group, limiting generalizability. Vgamma9/Vdelta2+ TCR repertoires showed a highly stable polyclonal repertoire over time and infection, with many inter-individual overlapping TCRgamma sequences. Waves of new clonotype selection in Vdelta2-negative, largely Vdelta1+, gammadelta TCR repertoires appeared to be driven by repeated controlled infections. The controlled-infection cohort was small, limiting analysis of inter-individual variability in gammadelta T cell responses. Vdelta2-negative gammadelta TCR repertoires from Malian children appeared more clonally expanded, less diverse and less shared than those of Australian children.

V ends up 5 bases short and J 0 bases short, with an unmatched junction base count of 35. According to the germline V gene, CDR1 reads TSWWSYY and CDR2 reads QGS. The CDR3 spans 25 residues, from the cysteine through the phenylalanine. CDR3 DNA is the only sequence kept; it has 75 bases, read in frame from the first base. The protocol used for the library was multiplex PCR. The data were produced on an Illumina MiSeq. Both TCR gamma (TRG) and TCR delta (TRD) chains were sequenced from each sorted gammadelta T cell sample. The original methods were these. Repertoire analyses included clonotype tree plots, accumulated frequency of the top 20 clonotypes, diversity index (DI) and D75 metrics. Identical DNA sequences were merged into single rows after TCRdb reprocessed the public reads with CATT. None of the V and J calls come from the authors' own analysis; TCRdb made them. The sample table lists some 51,000 delta-chain clones, roughly 2% of them with a count of one. Together, the top ten hold approximately 25% of the sample.

Rearrangement joined TRDV1 to TRDJ1, and 8 junctional nucleotides match TRDD3. TCRdb carries no J gene annotation; the J gene was assigned here by matching the DNA with germline. The clonotype was recovered from a pool of human donors (malaria-infected and uninfected, not separated). Sequenced sample: gamma-delta T cells from blood. The CDR3: CALGRRRPFLMLVAGGPLYTDKLIF. In nucleotide form, the sequence is TGTGCTCTTGGGCGTCGTAGGCCTTTCCTAATGTTGGTTGCTGGGGGACCGCTGTACACCGATAAACTCATCTTT.